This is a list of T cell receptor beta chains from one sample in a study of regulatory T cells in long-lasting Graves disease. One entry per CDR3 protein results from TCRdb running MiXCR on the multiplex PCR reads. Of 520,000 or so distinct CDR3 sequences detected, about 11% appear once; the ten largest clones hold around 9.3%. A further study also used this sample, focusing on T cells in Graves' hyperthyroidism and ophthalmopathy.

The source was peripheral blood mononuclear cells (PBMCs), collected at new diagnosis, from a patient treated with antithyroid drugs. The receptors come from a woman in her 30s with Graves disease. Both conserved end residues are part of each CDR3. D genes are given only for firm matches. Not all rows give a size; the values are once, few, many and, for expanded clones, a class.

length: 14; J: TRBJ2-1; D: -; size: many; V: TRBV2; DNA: TGTGCCAGCAGTGATCGTGGGTTATACAATGAGCAGTTCTTC; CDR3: CASSDRGLYNEQFF
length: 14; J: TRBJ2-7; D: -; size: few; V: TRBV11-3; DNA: TGTGCCAGTTCACGGGGCAGGGGCTCCTACGAGCAGTACTTC; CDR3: CASSRGRGSYEQYF
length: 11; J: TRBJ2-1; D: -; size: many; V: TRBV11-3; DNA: TGTGCCAGCAGATACGGGACAGAGCAGTTCTTC; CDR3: CASRYGTEQFF
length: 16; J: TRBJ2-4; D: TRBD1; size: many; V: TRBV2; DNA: TGTGCCAGCAGTATAAACAGGGGAAGGGGCAAAAACATTCAGTACTTC; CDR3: CASSINRGRGKNIQYF
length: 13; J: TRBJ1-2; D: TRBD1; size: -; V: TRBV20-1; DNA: TGCAGTGCTAGGGGACAGGGCTTCTATGGCTACACCTTC; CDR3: CSARGQGFYGYTF
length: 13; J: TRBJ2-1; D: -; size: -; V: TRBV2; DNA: TGTGCCAGCAGTGGGACTTACTGCAATGAGCAGTTCTTC; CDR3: CASSGTYCNEQFF
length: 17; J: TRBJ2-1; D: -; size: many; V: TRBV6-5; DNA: TGTGCCAGCAGTTACTTAAGGAGCCGTAGCTCCTACAATGAGCAGTTCTTC; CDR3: CASSYLRSRSSYNEQFF
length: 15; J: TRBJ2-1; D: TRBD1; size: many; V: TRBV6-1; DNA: TGTGCCAGCAGTCAACCGGGACAGGGGGGTAATGAGCAGTTCTTC; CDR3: CASSQPGQGGNEQFF
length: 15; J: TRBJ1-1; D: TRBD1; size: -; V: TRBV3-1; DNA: TGTGCCAGCAGCTCTCGGGACAGGGGGAACACTGAAGCTTTCTTT; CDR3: CASSSRDRGNTEAFF
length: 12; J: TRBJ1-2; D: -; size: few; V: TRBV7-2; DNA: TGTGCCAGCAGCTTAGGTGGATTTGGCTACACCTTC; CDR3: CASSLGGFGYTF
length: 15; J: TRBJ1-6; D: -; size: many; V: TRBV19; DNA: TGTGCCAGTAGTATCGTCCTCCGGGGTTATTCACCCCTCCACTTT; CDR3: CASSIVLRGYSPLHF
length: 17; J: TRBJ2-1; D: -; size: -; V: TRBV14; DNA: TGTGCCAGCAGCCAAGATATATCTAGTTGGAACCCCACTGAGCAGTTCTTC; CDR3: CASSQDISSWNPTEQFF
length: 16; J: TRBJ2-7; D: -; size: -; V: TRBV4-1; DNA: TGCGCCAGCAGCCAAGAAAGTAGGAGGGGGCGGGTCGAGCAGTACTTC; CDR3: CASSQESRRGRVEQYF
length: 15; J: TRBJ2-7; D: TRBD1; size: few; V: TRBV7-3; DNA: TGTGCCAGCAGCTTAATTGGGACAGGGGTGAACGAGCAGTACTTC; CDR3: CASSLIGTGVNEQYF
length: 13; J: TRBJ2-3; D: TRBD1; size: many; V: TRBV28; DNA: TGTGCCAGCAGGGGACAGGGGAGGGATACGCAGTATTTT; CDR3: CASRGQGRDTQYF
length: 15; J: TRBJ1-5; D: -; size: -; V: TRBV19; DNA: TGTGCCAGTAGTAGGGACACTAACGGCGGACAGCCCCAGCATTTT; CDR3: CASSRDTNGGQPQHF
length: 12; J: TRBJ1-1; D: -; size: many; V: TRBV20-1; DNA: TGCAGTGCCGCGGTGGGGAACACTGAAGCTTTCTTT; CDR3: CSAAVGNTEAFF
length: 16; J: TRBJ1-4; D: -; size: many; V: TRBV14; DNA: TGTGCCAGCAGCCAAGATGGAACAACAACTAATGAAAAACTGTTTTTT; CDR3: CASSQDGTTTNEKLFF
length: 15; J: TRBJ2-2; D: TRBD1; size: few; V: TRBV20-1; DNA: TGCAGTGCTCCTAGGACAGGGGGCAACACCGGGGAGCTGTTTTTT; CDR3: CSAPRTGGNTGELFF
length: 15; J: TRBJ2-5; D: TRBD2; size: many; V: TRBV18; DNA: TGTGCCAGCTCACTCGCGGGAGGGCCAGGGGAGACCCAGTACTTC; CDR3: CASSLAGGPGETQYF
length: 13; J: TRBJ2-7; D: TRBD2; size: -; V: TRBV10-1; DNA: TGCGCCAGCAGTGGGGGGCTAGCGGGAGCGCAGTACTTC; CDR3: CASSGGLAGAQYF
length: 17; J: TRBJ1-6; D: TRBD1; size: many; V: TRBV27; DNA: TGTGCCAGCAGTGTAGACTATGCGGGACAGGCCAATTCACCCCTCCACTTT; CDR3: CASSVDYAGQANSPLHF
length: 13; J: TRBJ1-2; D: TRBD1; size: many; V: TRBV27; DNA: TGTGCCAGCAGTTTTAAGGGGGCTTATGGCTACACCTTC; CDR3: CASSFKGAYGYTF
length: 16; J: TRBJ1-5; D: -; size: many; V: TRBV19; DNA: TGTGCCAGTAGTATTACTCTTCGCCTGGGGCGGCAGCCCCAGCATTTT; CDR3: CASSITLRLGRQPQHF
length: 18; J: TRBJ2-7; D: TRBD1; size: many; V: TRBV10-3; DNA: TGTGCCATCAGTTTCTTACCCGCCTGGGACAGGGAGAACTACGAGCAGTACTTC; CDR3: CAISFLPAWDRENYEQYF
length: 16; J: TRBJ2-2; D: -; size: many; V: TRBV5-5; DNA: TGTGCCAGCAGCTTTCGACGGTCCCCGAACACCGGGGAGCTGTTTTTT; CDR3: CASSFRRSPNTGELFF
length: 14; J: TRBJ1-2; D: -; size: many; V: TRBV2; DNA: TGTGCCAGCACCCGCCCTGGCAGCAATTATGGCTACACCTTC; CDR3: CASTRPGSNYGYTF
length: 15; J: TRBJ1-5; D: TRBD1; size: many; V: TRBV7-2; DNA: TGTGCCAGCAGCTCGGGACAGGGGAAGCAGCAGCCCCAGCATTTT; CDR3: CASSSGQGKQQPQHF
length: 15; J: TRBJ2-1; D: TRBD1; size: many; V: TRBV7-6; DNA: TGTGCCAGCAGCCGAGGACAGGGCTCCTACAATGAGCAGTTCTTC; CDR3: CASSRGQGSYNEQFF
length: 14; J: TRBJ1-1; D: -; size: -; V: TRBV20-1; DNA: TGCAGTGCTCACTCTTCTACAGCTACCCGTGAAGCTTTCTTT; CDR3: CSAHSSTATREAFF
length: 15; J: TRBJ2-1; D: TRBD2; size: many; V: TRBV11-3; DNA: TGTGCCAGCAGCATCGCTAGCGGGAGCTACAATGAGCAGTTCTTC; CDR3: CASSIASGSYNEQFF
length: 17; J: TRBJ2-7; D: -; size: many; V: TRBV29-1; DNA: TGCAGCGTACTGCCCTCCGGACTAAGGGTGAGGGGTGGCGAGCAGTACTTC; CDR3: CSVLPSGLRVRGGEQYF
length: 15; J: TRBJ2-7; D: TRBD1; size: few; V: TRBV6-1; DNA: TGTGCCAGCAGGCAGGGGACAGGGAGCTCCTACGAGCAGTACTTC; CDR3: CASRQGTGSSYEQYF
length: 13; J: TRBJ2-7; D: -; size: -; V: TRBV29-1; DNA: TGCAGCGCCGCCCGGGGGCCTTCTTACGAGCAGTACTTC; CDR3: CSAARGPSYEQYF
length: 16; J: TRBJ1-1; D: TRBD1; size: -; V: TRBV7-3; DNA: TGTGCCAGCAGCTTAACGACAGGGGTCGTGAACACTGAAGCTTTCTTT; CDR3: CASSLTTGVVNTEAFF
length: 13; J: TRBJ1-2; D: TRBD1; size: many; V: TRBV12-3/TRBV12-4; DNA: TGTGCCAGCAGTCCGGGACAGGCTATCGGCTACACCTTC; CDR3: CASSPGQAIGYTF
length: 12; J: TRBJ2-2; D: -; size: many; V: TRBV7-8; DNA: TGTGCCAGCAGCGGGGTTATGTGGGAGCTGTTTTTT; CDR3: CASSGVMWELFF
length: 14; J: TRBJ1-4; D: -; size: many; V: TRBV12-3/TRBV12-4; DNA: TGTGCCAGCAGTTTAGCTGGGGTTCCTGAAAAACTGTTTTTT; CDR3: CASSLAGVPEKLFF
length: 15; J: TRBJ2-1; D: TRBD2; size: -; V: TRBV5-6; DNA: TGTGCCAGCACCGACTGGGGGACTAGCGGGAGAAGGCAGTTCTTC; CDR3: CASTDWGTSGRRQFF
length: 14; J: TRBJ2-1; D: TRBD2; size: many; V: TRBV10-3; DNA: TGTGCCACCCGGGGACTAGCGGGAGGGGATGAGCAGTTCTTC; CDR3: CATRGLAGGDEQFF
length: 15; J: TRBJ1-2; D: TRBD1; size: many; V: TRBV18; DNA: TGTGCCAGCTCACCGGGGGCAGGGGGCAACTATGGCTACACCTTC; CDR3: CASSPGAGGNYGYTF
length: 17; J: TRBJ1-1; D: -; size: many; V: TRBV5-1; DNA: TGCGCCAGCAGTCCGGGGGCTTGGGGTGCAGGGAGCACTGAAGCTTTCTTT; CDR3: CASSPGAWGAGSTEAFF
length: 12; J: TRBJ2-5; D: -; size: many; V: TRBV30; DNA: TGTGCCTGCGGGGGTTTTCAAGAGACCCAGTACTTC; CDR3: CACGGFQETQYF
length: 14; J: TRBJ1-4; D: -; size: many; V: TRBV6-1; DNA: TGTGCCAGCAGCGCAGGGGCGTCTAATGAAAAACTGTTTTTT; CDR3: CASSAGASNEKLFF
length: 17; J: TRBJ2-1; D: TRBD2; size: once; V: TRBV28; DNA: TGTGCCAGCAGCGGACCCGTAGCGGGGGGGCGTTGGTATGAGCAGTTCTTC; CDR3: CASSGPVAGGRWYEQFF
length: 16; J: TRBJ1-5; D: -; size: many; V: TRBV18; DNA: TGTGCCAGCTCACTCCTCGAGGGGTCCGGCAATCAGCCCCAGCATTTT; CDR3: CASSLLEGSGNQPQHF
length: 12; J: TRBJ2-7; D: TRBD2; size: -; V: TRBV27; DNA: TGTGCCACCGGGACTAGCCTTTACGAGCAGTACTTC; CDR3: CATGTSLYEQYF
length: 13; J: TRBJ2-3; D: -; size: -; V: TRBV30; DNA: TGTGCCTGGAGTGTACAGGGCACAGATACGCAGTATTTT; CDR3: CAWSVQGTDTQYF
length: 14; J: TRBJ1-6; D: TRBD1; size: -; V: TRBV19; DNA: TGTGCCAGTAGACACGGGACAGGGTCTTCACCCCTCCACTTT; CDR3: CASRHGTGSSPLHF
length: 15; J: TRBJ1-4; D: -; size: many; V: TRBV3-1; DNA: TGTGCCAGCAGCCAAGGGACAACAACTAATGAAAAACTGTTTTTT; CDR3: CASSQGTTTNEKLFF
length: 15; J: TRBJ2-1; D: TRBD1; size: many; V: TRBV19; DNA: TGTGCCAGTAGTCGTCTAGGACAGGGGGTCAATGAGCAGTTCTTC; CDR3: CASSRLGQGVNEQFF
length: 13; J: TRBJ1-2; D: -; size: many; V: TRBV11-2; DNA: TGTGCCAGCAGCTTGAAACAGGGAAGGGGCTACACCTTC; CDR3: CASSLKQGRGYTF